A single sample gave rise to the 10 T cell receptor beta chains below, sequenced in a study of identical twins. TCRdb fed the 5' RACE reads into MiXCR, producing one record per CDR3 protein. The table has around 370,000 distinct CDR3 sequences, 8.5% to 10% seen once. Sequencing was done on a sample of naive T cells sorted from blood. Receptors originate from a woman in her fifties or sixties in good health.

The rearrangement uses TRBV5-1 and TRBJ2-7, with a weak D call TRBD1 (6 bases). The germline V gene has CDR1 SGHRS and CDR2 YFSETQ. This CDR3 has 15 amino acids. Trimming removed 4 bases from V and 0 bases from J, with 14 bases in between. The CDR3 loop is CASSKGTPSSYEQYV. DNA of the CDR3: TGCGCCAGCAGCAAAGGGACACCATCCTCCTACGAGCAGTACGTC.

This clonotype was found a few times. The chain recombines TRBV12-3 or TRBV12-4 with TRBJ2-1, with TRBD2 matching over 7 bases. Trimming cost V 6 bases and J 5 bases; bases outside gene matches: 16. The CDR3 runs to 17 residues. CDR3 amino acids: CASSNRRTRPSDNEQFF. DNA of the CDR3: TGTGCCAGCAGCAATAGAAGGACTAGGCCCTCTGACAATGAGCAGTTCTTC.

This clonotype was seen more than once but under ten times. V usage is TRBV7-9 and J usage is TRBJ2-1; tentatively, D is TRBD1 or TRBD2 (6 bases each). Germline V gene lookup returns CDR1 SEHNR and CDR2 FQNEAQ (reference sequence). The CDR3 spans 14 residues. Trimming shortened V by 1 base and J by 6 bases, and 10 bases separated the two germline ends. Here the CDR3 reads CASSLVGGRNEQFF. The CDR3 DNA sequence: TGTGCCAGCAGCTTAGTGGGGGGCCGCAATGAGCAGTTCTTC.

This chain joins TRBV12-5 and TRBJ2-7; D remains ambiguous. The CDR3 loop spans 11 amino acids. Germline CDR1 reads LGHNT; CDR2 reads FRNRAP. The V end lost 6 bases, the J end lost 2 bases, and 5 bases lay between the germline ends. CDR3 sequence reads: CASGRTYEQYF. In nucleotides, the CDR3 is TGTGCTAGTGGAAGGACCTACGAGCAGTACTTC.

V is TRBV20-1 and J is TRBJ1-3; 7 bases fit TRBD1. This CDR3 comprises 14 residues. CDR1 and CDR2 from the germline V gene are DFQATT and SNEGSKA (reference sequence). J was trimmed by 4 bases and V by 3 bases; bases with no gene match: 6. The CDR3, as DNA: TGCAGTGCTAGGCTTACAGGGGCCGGAAACACCATATATTTT. Protein sequence: CSARLTGAGNTIYF.

In its sample, this clonotype was seen a few times. The CDR3 reads CSAQIHGGVGTEAFF. Here the CDR3 DNA reads TGCAGTGCCCAAATTCACGGAGGGGTAGGCACTGAAGCTTTCTTT. This chain uses TRBV20-1 with TRBJ1-1, with TRBD1 as a possible D gene (5 bases). From germline, CDR1 is DFQATT and CDR2 SNEGSKA (reference sequence). Trimming shortened V by 6 bases and J by 4 bases, and 21 bases separated the two germline ends. This CDR3 is built from 15 residues.

The V call is TRBV3-1, the J call TRBJ1-1; the D is unclear. Germline V gene sequence: CDR1 LGHDT, CDR2 YNNKEL (reference sequence). This CDR3 region has 15 residues. V lost 0 bases, J lost 8 bases, and 16 bases lay in between. CDR3 loop: CASSQDPSSVGEAFF. CDR3 nucleotides: TGTGCCAGCAGCCAAGACCCCTCGAGCGTAGGGGAAGCTTTCTTT.

This clonotype was seen more than once but under ten times. The chain carries TRBV20-1 and TRBJ2-7; 9 bases align to TRBD2. The V gene's germline CDR1 is DFQATT and CDR2 SNEGSKA (reference sequence). There are 12 residues in the CDR3. V lost 4 bases and J lost 12; bases outside the gene matches: 10. CDR3 loop: CSAKGSGRVRYF. For the CDR3, the DNA is TGCAGTGCTAAGGGTAGCGGGAGAGTCAGGTACTTC.

This clonotype occurred a few times. The chain carries TRBV28 and TRBJ2-2; TRBD2 matches at 11 bases. The CDR3 consists of 18 residues. With 2 bases clipped from V and 3 bases from J, the junction kept 8 bases outside the gene matches. Germline lookup yields CDR1 MDHEN and CDR2 SYDVKM. The CDR3 spells CASSLPALAGDHTGELFF. CDR3 in DNA: TGTGCCAGCAGTTTACCCGCACTAGCGGGAGATCACACCGGGGAGCTGTTTTTT.

This clonotype occurred many times. The chain couples TRBV7-8 to TRBJ2-3; the match to TRBD2 covers 8 bases. V dropped 5 bases and J dropped 4; count of bases not matched to a gene: 11. Germline lookup yields CDR1 SGHVS and CDR2 FQNEAQ. This CDR3 has 16 amino acids. CDR3 nucleotides: TGTGCCAGCAGCCCTTTAACGGGAGGGAAGGCAGATACGCAGTATTTT. Its translation: CASSPLTGGKADTQYF.